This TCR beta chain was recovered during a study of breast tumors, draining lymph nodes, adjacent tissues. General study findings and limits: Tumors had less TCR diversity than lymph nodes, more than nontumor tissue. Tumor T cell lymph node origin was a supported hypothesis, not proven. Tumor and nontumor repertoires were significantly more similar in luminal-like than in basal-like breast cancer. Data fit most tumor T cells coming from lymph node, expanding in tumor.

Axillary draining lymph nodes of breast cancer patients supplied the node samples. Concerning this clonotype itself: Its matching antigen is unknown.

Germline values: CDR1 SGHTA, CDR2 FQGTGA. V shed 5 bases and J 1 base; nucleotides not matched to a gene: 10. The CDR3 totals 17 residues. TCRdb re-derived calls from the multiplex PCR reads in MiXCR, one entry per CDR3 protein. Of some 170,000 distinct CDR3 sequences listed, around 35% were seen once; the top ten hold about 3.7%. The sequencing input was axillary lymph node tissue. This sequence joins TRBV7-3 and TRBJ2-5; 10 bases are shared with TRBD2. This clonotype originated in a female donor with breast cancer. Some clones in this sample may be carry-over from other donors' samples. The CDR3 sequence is CASSRGDERGGQETQYF. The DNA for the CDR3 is TGTGCCAGCAGCCGAGGGGACGAGCGGGGGGGCCAAGAGACCCAGTACTTC.